The subject of this entry is one TCR beta chain. As yet, its antigen is unknown. This entry comes from a study of OX40 agonist ivuxolimab in advanced cancers. Across the whole study: A mean age of roughly 60 years, range about 23 to 90, was recorded, and roughly 80% were male. General observations from the study: Several nonresponders also turned out to have low normalized T-cell clonal expansion.

Blood got drawn at baseline, again on cycle 4 day 1, and then on cycle 7 day 1. Assay: immunoSEQ multiplex PCR; the TCRdb copy retains only in-frame clones and omits some. The sample records about 57,000 clones, 75% to 90% being singletons. Deletions cut 4 bases from V and 2 bases from J, with 8 bases between. Germline V lookup: CDR1 MNHNS, CDR2 SASEGT. The CDR3 totals 13 residues. The source was CD4+ or CD8+ T cells sorted from blood, collected in a trial of the OX40 agonist ivuxolimab. V gene TRBV6-1 combines with J gene TRBJ2-5; TRBD1 might be the D (6 bases). The sequence came from an adult with an advanced solid tumor such as melanoma, head and neck, liver or kidney cancer. CDR3 amino acids: CASSAGVQETQYF. DNA for the CDR3: TGTGCCAGCAGTGCAGGGGTACAAGAGACCCAGTACTTC.